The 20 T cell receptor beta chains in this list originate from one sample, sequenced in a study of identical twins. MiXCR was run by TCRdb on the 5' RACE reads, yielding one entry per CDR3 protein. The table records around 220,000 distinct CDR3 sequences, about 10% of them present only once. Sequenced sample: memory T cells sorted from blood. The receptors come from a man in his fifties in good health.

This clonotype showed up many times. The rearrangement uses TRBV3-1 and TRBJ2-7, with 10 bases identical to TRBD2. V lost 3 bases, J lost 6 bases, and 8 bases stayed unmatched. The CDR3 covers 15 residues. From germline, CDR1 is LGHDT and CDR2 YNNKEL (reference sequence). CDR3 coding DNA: TGTGCCAGCAGCCAGAGCCTAGCGGGAGCTCGCGAGCAGTACTTC. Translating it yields CASSQSLAGAREQYF.

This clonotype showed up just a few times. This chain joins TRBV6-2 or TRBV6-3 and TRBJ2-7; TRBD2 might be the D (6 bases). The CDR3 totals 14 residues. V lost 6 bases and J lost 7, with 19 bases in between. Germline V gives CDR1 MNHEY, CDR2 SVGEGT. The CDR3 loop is CASSPEGLRREQYF. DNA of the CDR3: TGTGCCAGCAGCCCGGAGGGTCTTCGACGAGAGCAGTACTTC.

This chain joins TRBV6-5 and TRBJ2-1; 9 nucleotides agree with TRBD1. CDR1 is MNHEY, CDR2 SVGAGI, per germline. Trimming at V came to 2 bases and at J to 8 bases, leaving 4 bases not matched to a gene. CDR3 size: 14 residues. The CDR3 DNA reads TGTGCCAGCAGTTACAACAGGGGGCTGGATGAGCAGTTCTTC. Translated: CASSYNRGLDEQFF.

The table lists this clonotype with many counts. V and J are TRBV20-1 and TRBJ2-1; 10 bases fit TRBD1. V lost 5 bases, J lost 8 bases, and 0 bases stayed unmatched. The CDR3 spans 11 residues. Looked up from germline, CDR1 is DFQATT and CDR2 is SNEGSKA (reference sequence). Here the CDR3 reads CSAGTGDEQFF. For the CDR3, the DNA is TGCAGTGCTGGGACAGGGGATGAGCAGTTCTTC.

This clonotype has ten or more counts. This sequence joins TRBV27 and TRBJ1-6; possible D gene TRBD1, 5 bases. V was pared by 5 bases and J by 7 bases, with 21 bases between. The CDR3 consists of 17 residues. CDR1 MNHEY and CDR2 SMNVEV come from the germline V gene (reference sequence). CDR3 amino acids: CASSQGVWADQNSPLHF. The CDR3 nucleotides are TGTGCCAGCAGTCAGGGCGTTTGGGCAGACCAGAATTCACCCCTCCACTTT.

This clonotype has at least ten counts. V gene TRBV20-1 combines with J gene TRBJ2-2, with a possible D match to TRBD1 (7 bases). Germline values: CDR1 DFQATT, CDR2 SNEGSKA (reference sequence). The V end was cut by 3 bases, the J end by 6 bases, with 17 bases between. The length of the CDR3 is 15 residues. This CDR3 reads CSARDQGRGAGELFF. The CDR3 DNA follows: TGCAGTGCTAGGGACCAAGGCAGGGGGGCCGGGGAGCTGTTTTTT.

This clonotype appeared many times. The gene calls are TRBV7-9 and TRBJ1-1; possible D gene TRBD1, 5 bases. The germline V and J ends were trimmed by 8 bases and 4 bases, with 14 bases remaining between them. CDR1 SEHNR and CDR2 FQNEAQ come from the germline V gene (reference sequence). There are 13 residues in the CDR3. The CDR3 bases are TGTGCCAGCGGTTCGGGGGTACGCACTGAAGCTTTCTTT. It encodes CASGSGVRTEAFF. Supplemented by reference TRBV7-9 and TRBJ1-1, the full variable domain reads DTGVSQNPRHKITKRGQNVTFRCDPISEHNRLYWYRQTLGQGPEFLTYFQNEAQLEKSRLLSDRFSAERPKGSFSTLEIQRTEQGDSAMYLCASGSGVRTEAFFGQGTRLTVV.

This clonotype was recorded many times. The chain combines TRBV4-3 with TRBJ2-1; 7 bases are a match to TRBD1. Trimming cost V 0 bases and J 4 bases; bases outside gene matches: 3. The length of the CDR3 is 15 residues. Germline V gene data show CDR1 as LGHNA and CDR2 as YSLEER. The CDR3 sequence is CASSQEADRYNEQFF. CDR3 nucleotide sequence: TGCGCCAGCAGCCAAGAAGCGGACAGGTACAATGAGCAGTTCTTC.

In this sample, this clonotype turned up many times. CDR3 loop: CASRELGQNPYEQYF. The CDR3 DNA follows: TGTGCCAGCAGAGAATTAGGACAGAATCCCTACGAGCAGTACTTC. The chain joins TRBV27 to TRBJ2-7, with a weak D call TRBD1 (6 bases). The CDR3 covers 15 residues. V was clipped by 6 bases and J by 2 bases, with 17 bases between them. CDR1 is MNHEY, CDR2 SMNVEV, per germline (reference sequence).

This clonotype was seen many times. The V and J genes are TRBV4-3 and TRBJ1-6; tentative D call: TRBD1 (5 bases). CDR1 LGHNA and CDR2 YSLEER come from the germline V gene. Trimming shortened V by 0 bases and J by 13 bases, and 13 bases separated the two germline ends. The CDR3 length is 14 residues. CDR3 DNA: TGCGCCAGCAGCCAAGATCTATCGGGGGGGCCCCTCCACTTT. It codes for CASSQDLSGGPLHF.

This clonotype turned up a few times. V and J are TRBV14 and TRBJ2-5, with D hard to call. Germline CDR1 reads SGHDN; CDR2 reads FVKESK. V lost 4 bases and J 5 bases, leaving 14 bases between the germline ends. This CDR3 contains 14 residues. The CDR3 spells CASSPLGFEETQYF. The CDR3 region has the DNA TGTGCCAGCAGCCCCTTAGGGTTCGAGGAGACCCAGTACTTC.

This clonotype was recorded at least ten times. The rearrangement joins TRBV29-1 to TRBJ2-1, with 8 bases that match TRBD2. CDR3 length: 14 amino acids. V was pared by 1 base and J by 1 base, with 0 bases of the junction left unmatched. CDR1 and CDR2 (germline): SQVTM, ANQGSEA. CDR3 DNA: TGCAGCGTTGAAGGCGGGAGGTCCTACAATGAGCAGTTCTTC. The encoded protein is CSVEGGRSYNEQFF.

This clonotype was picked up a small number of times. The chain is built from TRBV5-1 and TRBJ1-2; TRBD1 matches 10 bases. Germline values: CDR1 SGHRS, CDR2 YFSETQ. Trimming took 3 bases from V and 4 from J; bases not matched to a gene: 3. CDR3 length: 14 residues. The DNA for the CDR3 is TGCGCCAGCAGCTGGGGACAGGGGTCCTATGGCTACACCTTC. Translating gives CASSWGQGSYGYTF.

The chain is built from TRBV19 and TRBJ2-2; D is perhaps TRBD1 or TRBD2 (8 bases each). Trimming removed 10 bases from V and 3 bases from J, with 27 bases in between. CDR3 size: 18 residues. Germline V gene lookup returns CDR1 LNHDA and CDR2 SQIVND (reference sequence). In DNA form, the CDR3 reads TGTGCCACCAGGGGGCACGGGGGGGCCCCGGGTCACACCGGGGAGCTGTTTTTT. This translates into CATRGHGGAPGHTGELFF.

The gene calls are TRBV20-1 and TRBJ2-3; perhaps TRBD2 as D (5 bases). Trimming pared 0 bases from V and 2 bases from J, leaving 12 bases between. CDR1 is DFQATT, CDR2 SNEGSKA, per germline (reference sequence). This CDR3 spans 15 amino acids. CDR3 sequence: CSARDGERPTDTQYF. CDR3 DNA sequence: TGCAGTGCTAGAGATGGGGAGCGGCCCACAGATACGCAGTATTTT.

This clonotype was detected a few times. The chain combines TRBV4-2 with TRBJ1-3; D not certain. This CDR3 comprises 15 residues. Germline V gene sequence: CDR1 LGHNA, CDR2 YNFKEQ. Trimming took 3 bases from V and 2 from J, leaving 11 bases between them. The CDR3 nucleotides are TGTGCCAGCAGCCAGGACGCTTACACTGGAAACACCATATATTTT. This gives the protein CASSQDAYTGNTIYF.

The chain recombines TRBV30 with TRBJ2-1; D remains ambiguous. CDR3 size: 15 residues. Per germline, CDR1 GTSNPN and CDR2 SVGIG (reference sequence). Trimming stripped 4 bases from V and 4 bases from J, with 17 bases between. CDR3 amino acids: CAWTPKTGRYNEQFF. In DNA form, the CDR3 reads TGTGCCTGGACCCCAAAGACCGGACGGTACAATGAGCAGTTCTTC.

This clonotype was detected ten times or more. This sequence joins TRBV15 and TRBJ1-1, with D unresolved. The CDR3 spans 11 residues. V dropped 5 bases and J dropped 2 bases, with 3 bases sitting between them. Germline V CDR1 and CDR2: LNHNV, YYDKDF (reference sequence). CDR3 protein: CATSSNTEAFF. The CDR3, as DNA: TGTGCCACCAGCTCAAACACTGAAGCTTTCTTT.

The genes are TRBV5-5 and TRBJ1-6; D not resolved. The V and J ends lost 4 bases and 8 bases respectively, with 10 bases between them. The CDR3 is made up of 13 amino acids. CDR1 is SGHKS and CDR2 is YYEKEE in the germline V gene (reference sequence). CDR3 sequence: CASSQDGDSPLHF. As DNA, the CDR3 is TGTGCCAGCAGCCAAGATGGGGATTCACCCCTCCACTTT.

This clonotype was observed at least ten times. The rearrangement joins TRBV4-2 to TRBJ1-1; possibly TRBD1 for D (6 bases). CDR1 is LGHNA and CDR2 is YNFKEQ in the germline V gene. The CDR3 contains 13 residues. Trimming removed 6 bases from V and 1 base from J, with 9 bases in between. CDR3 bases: TGTGCCAGCAGAGTGGACAGGAACACTGAAGCTTTCTTT. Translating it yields CASRVDRNTEAFF.